This T cell receptor beta chain was captured by sequencing in a study of T cells in localized non-small cell lung cancer. In regard to this clone: No antigen is known for it.

Germline CDR1 and CDR2: SEHNR and FQNEAQ (reference sequence). The J segment lost 2 bases and the V segment lost 5 bases, leaving 11 bases of the junction unmatched. The CDR3 spans 16 residues. Profiling relied on immunoSEQ multiplex PCR, and the TCRdb table lists in-frame clones only, not all of them. The data hold some 64,000 clones, with roughly 90% observed a single time. Study results and limitations: Uninvolved neighboring lung showed the greatest T cell clonality, exceeding tumor.

The chain recombines TRBV7-9 with TRBJ1-2; TRBD1 aligns across 7 bases. This receptor was obtained from a woman aged 40 to 75 with stage I lung adenocarcinoma. The sequences come from peripheral blood, collected before any cancer treatment. The CDR3 bases are TGTGCCAGCAGCGAGTTAAAGGGGGCGGGAAACTATGGCTACACCTTC. Protein sequence: CASSELKGAGNYGYTF.